A single T cell receptor beta chain is shown here with its context. The record originates from a study of blood T cell repertoires in COVID-19. The repertoire was sequenced with immunoSEQ multiplex PCR; TCRdb's copy has only in-frame clones and lacks some. The table lists about 220,000 clones, about four fifths of them singletons. The ends lost 0 bases at V and 4 bases at J; junction bases unmatched: 0. Germline CDR1 reads SGHNT; CDR2 reads YYREEE (reference sequence). The CDR3 is made up of 14 amino acids. This TCR was recovered from a woman aged 60-70 years who had recovered from COVID-19. The chain recombines TRBV5-4 with TRBJ1-4; 7 bases agree with TRBD1. The sequenced material came from PBMCs or T cells enriched from blood (not recorded which). CDR3 in DNA: TGTGCCAGCAGCTTGGACAGGGGTAATGAAAAACTGTTTTTT. Its translation is CASSLDRGNEKLFF. The variable domain in full, completed from reference TRBV5-4 and TRBJ1-4, reads ETGVTQSPTHLIKTRGQQVTLRCSSQSGHNTVSWYQQALGQGPQFIFQYYREEENGRGNFPPRFSGLQFPNYSSELNVNALELDDSALYLCASSLDRGNEKLFFGSGTQLSVL.